These 14 T cell receptor beta chains share one sample of origin, sequenced in a study of blood T cells in healthy people across ages. A J-beta primer mix and a sample-barcoded 5' primer were used in a second PCR of roughly 7 to 12 cycles. One entry per CDR3 protein results from TCRdb running MiXCR on the 5' RACE reads. This table has roughly 1,700,000 distinct CDR3 sequences, roughly 30% appearing once. What was sequenced was blood. These receptor sequences come from a woman under 40 in good health.

This clonotype was detected only a few times. The chain joins TRBV28 to TRBJ2-7; D gene ambiguous. V lost 4 bases and J 5 bases, leaving 9 bases between the germline ends. Germline V gene lookup returns CDR1 MDHEN and CDR2 SYDVKM. The CDR3 has 12 residues. In DNA form, the CDR3 reads TGTGCCAGCAGTTCCCCGGCTAACGAGCAGTACTTC. Its translation is CASSSPANEQYF. Full variable domain (missing parts from reference TRBV28 and TRBJ2-7): DVKVTQSSRYLVKRTGEKVFLECVQDMDHENMFWYRQDPGLGLRLIYFSYDVKMKEKGDIPEGYSVSREKKERFSLILESASTNQTSMYLCASSSPANEQYFGPGTRLTVT.

The table lists this clonotype with a count of one. The rearrangement joins TRBV18 to TRBJ2-3, with D tentatively TRBD2 (6 bases). Per germline, CDR1 KGHSH and CDR2 LQKENI. CDR3 length equals 15 residues. V gave up 3 bases and J gave up 4 bases, with 14 bases separating them. Here the CDR3 reads CASSPSGEGPDTQYF. The DNA of the CDR3 is TGTGCCAGCTCACCCTCGGGGGAAGGGCCAGATACGCAGTATTTT.

This sequence joins TRBV6-5 and TRBJ1-2; TRBD1 agrees at 9 bases. With 5 bases clipped from V and 2 bases from J, the junction kept 9 bases outside the gene matches. Germline V gene data show CDR1 as MNHEY and CDR2 as SVGAGI. The CDR3 totals 16 residues. CDR3 residues: CASSKGTGIPNYGYTF. The CDR3 DNA sequence: TGTGCCAGCAGTAAGGGGACAGGGATACCAAACTATGGCTACACCTTC.

The sample holds a few counts of this clonotype. The gene calls are TRBV3-1 and TRBJ2-6, with D maybe TRBD2 (6 bases). Germline values: CDR1 LGHDT, CDR2 YNNKEL (reference sequence). The ends were cut back, 4 bases at V and 0 bases at J, with 13 bases in the middle. The CDR3 has 17 amino acids. CDR3 sequence reads: CASSPWTISSGANVLTF. In DNA form, the CDR3 reads TGTGCCAGCAGCCCCTGGACTATCAGCTCTGGGGCCAACGTCCTGACTTTC.

This chain joins TRBV5-1 and TRBJ2-2; D is perhaps TRBD2 (6 bases). The CDR3 consists of 15 residues. Trimming left V 7 bases short and J 0 bases short, with 13 bases between. Germline CDR1 reads SGHRS; CDR2 reads YFSETQ. The CDR3 DNA is TGCGCCAGCCGGGAGTTGACTTCGAACACCGGGGAGCTGTTTTTT. Translated: CASRELTSNTGELFF.

The chain carries TRBV6-2 or TRBV6-3 and TRBJ2-7; unclear D gene. Germline V gives CDR1 MNHEY, CDR2 SVGEGT. The CDR3 sequence is 11 residues long. V dropped 6 bases and J dropped 5 bases, with 8 bases sitting between them. The CDR3 here is CASRYIDEQYF. In DNA, the CDR3 is TGTGCCAGCAGGTATATCGACGAGCAGTACTTC.

The V call is TRBV5-4, the J call TRBJ2-3; 11 bases line up with TRBD2. V lost 7 bases to trimming and J lost 5 bases; unmatched junction nucleotides: 12. This CDR3 is 16 amino acids long. Germline V gene sequence: CDR1 SGHNT, CDR2 YYREEE (reference sequence). The chain's CDR3 is CASRGLAGAKGDTQYF. CDR3 coding DNA: TGTGCCAGCCGCGGACTAGCGGGCGCCAAGGGAGATACGCAGTATTTT.

The chain couples TRBV18 to TRBJ1-5; D unresolved. The CDR3 spans 14 residues. Germline values: CDR1 KGHSH, CDR2 LQKENI. Trimming left V 3 bases short and J 6 bases short, with 12 bases between. CDR3: CASSPRAAGQPQHF. The CDR3 region has the DNA TGTGCCAGCTCACCCCGCGCGGCAGGTCAGCCCCAGCATTTT.

The CDR3 sequence: CASSIVPEGDTQYF. CDR3 coding DNA: TGTGCCAGTAGTATAGTCCCGGAGGGAGATACGCAGTATTTT. This chain connects TRBV19 to TRBJ2-3; D is perhaps TRBD2 (6 bases). V shed 1 base and J shed 5 bases, with 10 bases lying between them. The CDR3 has 14 residues. The V gene's germline CDR1 is LNHDA and CDR2 SQIVND (reference sequence).

This chain connects TRBV12-3 or TRBV12-4 to TRBJ1-5; D not resolved. The CDR3 runs to 12 residues. Trimming left V 3 bases short and J 5 bases short, with 5 bases between. The CDR3 is CASSFVDQPQHF. The CDR3 nucleotides read TGTGCCAGCAGTTTCGTCGATCAGCCCCAGCATTTT.

The rearrangement links TRBV3-1 to TRBJ2-7, with D hard to call. The CDR3 is 16 residues long. CDR1 LGHDT and CDR2 YNNKEL come from the germline V gene (reference sequence). Trimming pared 1 base from V and 2 bases from J, leaving 15 bases between. CDR3 residues: CASSQGVGGLPYEQYF. CDR3 DNA: TGTGCCAGCAGCCAAGGGGTGGGCGGCCTTCCCTACGAGCAGTACTTC.

In its sample, this clonotype was seen a few times. The junction departs from germline at one end; a sequencing error may be responsible. The chain carries TRBV12-3 or TRBV12-4 and TRBJ1-1, with 8 bases lining up with TRBD1. The CDR3 runs 15 residues. The CDR3 nucleotides read TGTGCCGGCAGTTTATTCCCCCAGGGGGCCACTGAAGCTTTCTTT. Its protein product is CAGSLFPQGATEAFF.

In its sample, this clonotype was seen a few times. The J gene is TRBJ2-4, the V gene TRBV2; no reliable D call. The CDR3 has 15 residues. The germline V and J ends were trimmed by 11 bases and 1 base, with 18 bases remaining between them. Germline CDR1 SNHLY, CDR2 FYNNEI. This CDR3 reads CAVSRSGIAKNIQYF. CDR3 nucleotide sequence: TGTGCCGTTAGCCGATCCGGAATTGCCAAAAACATTCAGTACTTC.

This clonotype was detected ten times or more. DNA of the CDR3: TGTGCCATCAGTGCCGGGACAGGGGACTATGGCTACACCTTC. It is translated as CAISAGTGDYGYTF. The chain employs TRBV10-3 and TRBJ1-2; 10 bases map to TRBD1. Unmatched junction bases numbered 2, after V lost 4 bases and J lost 3 bases. The CDR3 has 14 amino acids. The germline V gene has CDR1 ENHRY and CDR2 SYGVKD.